These 2 T cell receptor beta chains were all obtained from the same sample, sequenced in a study of blood T cell repertoires in COVID-19. Measured with immunoSEQ multiplex PCR; TCRdb has only the in-frame clones, and not every one. The table records about 190,000 clones, 79% of them present only once. Input material: peripheral blood. These receptors were collected from a man aged 55 to 70 with active or convalescent COVID-19.

The rearrangement links TRBV6-2 or TRBV6-3 to TRBJ2-1, with TRBD2 identical over 13 bases. V shed 5 bases, J shed 7 bases, and the junction held 11 bases outside the gene matches. CDR1 is MNHEY, CDR2 SVGEGT, per germline. This CDR3 is 17 amino acids long. CDR3 sequence reads: CASSKLPGLAGSNEQFF. The CDR3 DNA follows: TGTGCCAGCAGTAAGCTCCCGGGACTAGCGGGATCGAATGAGCAGTTCTTC.

The V call is TRBV28, the J call TRBJ1-1; TRBD1 matches at 8 bases. Germline CDR1 and CDR2: MDHEN and SYDVKM. This CDR3 has 15 amino acids. Trimming cost V 4 bases and J 0 bases; bases outside gene matches: 4. The CDR3 nucleotides read TGTGCCAGCAGTTCCACAGGGGGTATGAACACTGAAGCTTTCTTT. Translation gives CASSSTGGMNTEAFF.